The 21 T cell receptor beta chains listed next were all sequenced from one sample in a study of blood T cell repertoires in COVID-19. TCRdb keeps only in-frame clones here, not all; method: immunoSEQ multiplex PCR. The sample contains about 120,000 clones, 80% to 90% of which appear only once. The sequenced sample consisted of peripheral blood. The receptors derive from a woman between 65 and 79 years old with acute or convalescent COVID-19.

The chain carries TRBV27 and TRBJ2-7; possibly TRBD1 for D (5 bases). This CDR3 contains 14 residues. Trimming cost V 0 bases and J 3 bases, with 9 bases left between them. Germline CDR1 is MNHEY and CDR2 is SMNVEV (reference sequence). Here the CDR3 DNA reads TGTGCCAGCAGTTTATCGCCAGGGTTCTACGAGCAGTACTTC. It is translated as CASSLSPGFYEQYF.

The CDR3 nucleotides read TGTGCCAGCAGCCTGTCTAGCGGGGGGGTTAAAGAGACCCAGTACTTC. The encoded protein is CASSLSSGGVKETQYF. V and J are TRBV11-1 and TRBJ2-5; 12 bases match TRBD2. V dropped 5 bases and J dropped 3; count of bases not matched to a gene: 7. CDR1 is SGHAT and CDR2 is FQDESV in the germline V gene (reference sequence). This CDR3 has 16 amino acids.

This chain connects TRBV21-1 to TRBJ2-5; the table gives TRBD1 as D, unverified against the DNA. TRBV21-1 is classified as a pseudogene. This CDR3 is built from 13 residues. CDR3 in amino acids: CASSGRVQETQYF. As DNA, the CDR3 is TGTGCCAGCAGCGGGCGAGTCCAAGAGACCCAGTACTTC.

CDR3 sequence: CASTPIGTVNQPQHF. The CDR3 nucleotides are TGTGCCAGTACCCCTATCGGGACAGTCAATCAGCCCCAGCATTTT. The chain carries TRBV19 and TRBJ1-5; 7 nucleotides match TRBD1. CDR1 and CDR2 (germline): LNHDA, SQIVND (reference sequence). The V segment lost 7 bases and the J segment 3 bases; nucleotides outside the gene matches: 9. The CDR3 contains 15 residues.

The chain links TRBV28 to TRBJ2-3; D remains ambiguous. From germline, CDR1 is MDHEN and CDR2 SYDVKM. The CDR3 has 12 amino acids. V lost 6 bases to trimming and J lost 3 bases, with 7 bases between them. CDR3 region: CASRSGTDTQYF. CDR3 nucleotide sequence: TGTGCCAGCAGATCCGGGACAGATACGCAGTATTTT.

The rearrangement links TRBV11-3 to TRBJ2-7; 9 bases match TRBD1. V shed 5 bases and J 4 bases; nucleotides not matched to a gene: 12. CDR3 size: 16 residues. CDR1 is SGHNT, CDR2 YENEEA, per germline. The DNA for the CDR3 is TGTGCCAGCAGCCAAGGTACCGGGACAGGGTCGTACGAGCAGTACTTC. Its translation is CASSQGTGTGSYEQYF.

This sequence joins TRBV5-4 and TRBJ2-7; the D is unclear. The CDR3 covers 13 residues. Between the trimmed V and J ends, which lost 0 bases and 5 bases, there was a span of 9 bases. CDR1 is SGHNT, CDR2 YYREEE, per germline (reference sequence). CDR3 protein: CASSLVQVHEQYF. The CDR3 DNA follows: TGTGCCAGCAGCTTGGTTCAGGTCCACGAGCAGTACTTC.

The genes are TRBV7-9 and TRBJ2-7; 10 bases fit TRBD1. Germline V gene lookup returns CDR1 SEHNR and CDR2 FQNEAQ (reference sequence). This CDR3 is 14 amino acids long. V trimming: 5 bases; J trimming: 2 bases; junction bases outside the gene matches: 3. This CDR3 reads CASSQGQGAYEQYF. The CDR3 DNA follows: TGTGCCAGCAGCCAAGGACAGGGGGCCTACGAGCAGTACTTC.

This chain links TRBV7-6 with TRBJ1-1, with D maybe TRBD1 (5 bases). V dropped 4 bases and J dropped 5 bases, with 20 bases sitting between them. This CDR3 comprises 16 residues. The germline CDR1 and CDR2 sequences are SGHVS and FNYEAQ. The CDR3: CASSSLSRGAGTEAFF. Written as DNA, the CDR3 is TGTGCCAGCAGCTCACTATCTCGTGGGGCTGGGACTGAAGCTTTCTTT.

The chain joins TRBV9 to TRBJ2-1, with unresolved D. Germline assignment: CDR1 SGDLS and CDR2 YYNGEE. The CDR3 runs 17 residues. V shed 0 bases and J shed 0 bases, with 13 bases lying between them. The CDR3 region has the DNA TGTGCCAGCAGCGTAGATCAAAATCCGAGCTCCTACAATGAGCAGTTCTTC. As protein: CASSVDQNPSSYNEQFF.

The chain uses TRBV7-3 and TRBJ2-5, with D maybe TRBD2 (6 bases). Between the trimmed V and J ends, which lost 0 bases and 4 bases, there was a span of 12 bases. Germline-derived CDR1 and CDR2 are SGHTA and FQGTGA. The CDR3 is 15 residues long. CDR3 region: CASSLTYGGGETQYF. CDR3 nucleotides: TGTGCCAGCAGCTTAACCTATGGGGGAGGAGAGACCCAGTACTTC.

This chain connects TRBV3-1 (or the pseudogene TRBV3-2) to TRBJ2-1, with D unclear. The CDR3 has 12 residues. Per germline, CDR1 LGHDT and CDR2 YNNKEL (reference sequence). Trimming took off 2 bases at V and 10 bases at J, with 9 bases between the two ends. The CDR3 sequence is CASSQQNSEQFF. CDR3 coding DNA: TGTGCCAGCAGCCAACAAAACTCGGAGCAGTTCTTC.

The genes are TRBV4-1 and TRBJ1-1; 10 bases are shared with TRBD1. V trimming: 7 bases; J trimming: 4 bases; junction bases outside the gene matches: 6. The CDR3 covers 14 residues. Germline-derived CDR1 and CDR2 are MGHRA and YSYEKL. In DNA, the CDR3 is TGCGCCAGCACCAGGACAGGGGGGAGCACTGAAGCTTTCTTT. This encodes CASTRTGGSTEAFF.

The V call is TRBV6-5, the J call TRBJ1-4; TRBD1 might be the D (6 bases). Trimming shortened V by 6 bases and J by 1 base, and 12 bases separated the two germline ends. Germline V gene lookup returns CDR1 MNHEY and CDR2 SVGAGI. The CDR3 is made up of 15 amino acids. The CDR3 DNA is TGTGCCAGCAGGGGTACAGGGAAAACTAATGAAAAACTGTTTTTT. It encodes CASRGTGKTNEKLFF.

This rearrangement joins TRBV2 to TRBJ2-7; possibly TRBD1 for D (6 bases). There are 13 residues in the CDR3. V was clipped by 7 bases and J by 5 bases, with 15 bases between them. Germline V gene data show CDR1 as SNHLY and CDR2 as FYNNEI. CDR3 DNA: TGTGCCAGCACACAGGGTATCTCAAACGAGCAGTACTTC. Translated, it gives CASTQGISNEQYF.

This clone was observed a handful of times. This chain uses TRBV4-2 with TRBJ2-2, with TRBD2 matching 8 bases. Germline values: CDR1 LGHNA, CDR2 YNFKEQ. The J segment lost 4 bases and the V segment lost 0 bases, leaving 4 bases of the junction unmatched. This CDR3 contains 16 residues. CDR3 coding DNA: TGTGCCAGCAGCCAAGAAGCGGGGGACCTCACCGGGGAGCTGTTTTTT. Encoded protein: CASSQEAGDLTGELFF.

The rearrangement uses TRBV7-9 and TRBJ1-5, with 9 bases lining up with TRBD1. V lost 4 bases and J lost 5; bases outside the gene matches: 12. Germline values: CDR1 SEHNR, CDR2 FQNEAQ (reference sequence). The length of the CDR3 is 17 residues. The CDR3 sequence is CASSSVPGTGLHQPQHF. CDR3 bases: TGTGCCAGCAGCTCCGTTCCCGGGACAGGGCTACATCAGCCCCAGCATTTT. The full variable domain, in which reference TRBV7-9 and TRBJ1-5 provide the parts outside the CDR3, is DTGVSQNPRHKITKRGQNVTFRCDPISEHNRLYWYRQTLGQGPEFLTYFQNEAQLEKSRLLSDRFSAERPKGSFSTLEIQRTEQGDSAMYLCASSSVPGTGLHQPQHFGDGTRLSIL.

This clone showed up just once. The chain employs TRBV9 and TRBJ1-2; TRBD1 agrees at 7 bases. Germline-derived CDR1 and CDR2 are SGDLS and YYNGEE. This CDR3 contains 13 residues. After removal of 3 bases from V and 4 bases from J, the junction contained 3 bases not matched to a gene. The DNA for the CDR3 is TGTGCCAGCAGCGCTTGGGACAGCTATGGCTACACCTTC. This translates into CASSAWDSYGYTF.

The chain uses TRBV19 and TRBJ2-5, with 12 bases matching TRBD2. There are 17 residues in the CDR3. From germline, CDR1 is LNHDA and CDR2 SQIVND (reference sequence). The J segment lost 6 bases and the V segment lost 4 bases, leaving 12 bases of the junction unmatched. CDR3 DNA sequence: TGTGCCAGTAGTAAAGAGACTAGCGGGGGAGTGAGACAGACCCAGTACTTC. This encodes CASSKETSGGVRQTQYF.

The gene calls are TRBV19 and TRBJ2-7; D not certain. The CDR3 covers 15 residues. V was shortened by 3 bases and J by 2 bases, with 14 bases between the two germline ends. The V gene's germline CDR1 is LNHDA and CDR2 SQIVND (reference sequence). CDR3 DNA: TGTGCCAGTAGTATGAAAGGTGACACTGCCTACGAGCAGTACTTC. This translates into CASSMKGDTAYEQYF.

This chain uses TRBV28 with TRBJ1-2, with D perhaps matching TRBD1 (5 bases). V lost 3 bases, J lost 9 bases, and 14 bases lay in between. In germline, CDR1 is MDHEN, CDR2 SYDVKM. This CDR3 comprises 13 residues. The CDR3 bases are TGTGCCAGCAGTTTGGGGACTGAGGAACGCTACACCTTC. This encodes CASSLGTEERYTF.